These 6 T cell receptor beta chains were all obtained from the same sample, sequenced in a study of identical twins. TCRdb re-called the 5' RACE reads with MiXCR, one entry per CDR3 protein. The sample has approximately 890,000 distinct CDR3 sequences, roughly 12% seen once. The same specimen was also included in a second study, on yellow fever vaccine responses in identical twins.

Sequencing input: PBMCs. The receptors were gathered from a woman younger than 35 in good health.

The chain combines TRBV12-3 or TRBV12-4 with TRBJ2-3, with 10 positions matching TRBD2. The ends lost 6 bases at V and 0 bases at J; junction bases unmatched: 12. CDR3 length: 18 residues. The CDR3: CASSFRLAGETSTDTQYF. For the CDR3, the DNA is TGTGCCAGCAGCTTCAGACTAGCGGGTGAGACTAGCACAGATACGCAGTATTTT.

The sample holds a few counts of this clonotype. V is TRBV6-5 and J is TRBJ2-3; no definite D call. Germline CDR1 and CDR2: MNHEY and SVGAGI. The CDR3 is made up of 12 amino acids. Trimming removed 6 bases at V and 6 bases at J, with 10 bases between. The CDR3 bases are TGTGCCAGCAGGGGTAGTTCTGATACGCAGTATTTT. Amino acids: CASRGSSDTQYF.

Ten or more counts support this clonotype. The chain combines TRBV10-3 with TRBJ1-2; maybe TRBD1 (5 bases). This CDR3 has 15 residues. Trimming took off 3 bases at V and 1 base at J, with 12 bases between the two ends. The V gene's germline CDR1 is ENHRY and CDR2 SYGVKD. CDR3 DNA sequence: TGTGCCATCAGTGAAAAGGGGCAGGTTAACTATGGCTACACCTTC. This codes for CAISEKGQVNYGYTF.

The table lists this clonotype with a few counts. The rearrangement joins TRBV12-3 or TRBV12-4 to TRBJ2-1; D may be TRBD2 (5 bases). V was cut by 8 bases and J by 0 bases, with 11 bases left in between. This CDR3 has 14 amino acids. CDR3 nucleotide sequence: TGTGCCAGCGGAACCGGGAACTCCTACAATGAGCAGTTCTTC. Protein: CASGTGNSYNEQFF.

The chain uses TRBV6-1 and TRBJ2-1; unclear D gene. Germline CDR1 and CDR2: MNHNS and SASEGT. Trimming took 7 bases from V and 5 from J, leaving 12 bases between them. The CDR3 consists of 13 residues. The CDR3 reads CASKKGIDNEQFF. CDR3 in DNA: TGTGCCAGCAAGAAAGGGATCGACAATGAGCAGTTCTTC.

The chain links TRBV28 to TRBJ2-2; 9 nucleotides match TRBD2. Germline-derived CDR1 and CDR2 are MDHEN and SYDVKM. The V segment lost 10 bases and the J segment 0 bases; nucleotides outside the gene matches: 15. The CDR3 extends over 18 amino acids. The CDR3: CATRAASGETANTGELFF. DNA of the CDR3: TGTGCCACTAGGGCGGCTAGCGGGGAGACCGCGAACACCGGGGAGCTGTTTTTT.